The 27 T cell receptor beta chains in this list originate from one sample, sequenced in a study of vaccination effects on CD4 cells after COVID-19. For these TCRs, the target antigens are not known. Before any sequencing was done, the ViraFEST assay used viral peptide pools to expand antigen-specific CD4+ T cells. Culture lasted about nine days before CD4+ T cell isolation. Two-dose BNT162b2 or mRNA-1273 vaccination was given to participants. Clones were sequenced by immunoSEQ multiplex PCR, and TCRdb holds only the in-frame ones, with some missing. Among 65,000 to 75,000 clones listed, 74% were seen once. Specimen: CD4+ T cells from PBMCs cultured with HCoV-229E spike peptides, collected after COVID-19 vaccination. These receptors were obtained from a human donor who received a COVID-19 vaccine.

The chain combines TRBV28 with TRBJ2-5; perhaps TRBD1 as D (6 bases). This CDR3 is 14 amino acids long. Trimming removed 3 bases from V and 1 base from J, with 9 bases in between. CDR1 is MDHEN, CDR2 SYDVKM, per germline. The CDR3 DNA sequence: TGTGCCAGCAGTTTCGGCAGGGGCCAAGAGACCCAGTACTTC. Its protein product is CASSFGRGQETQYF.

The chain uses TRBV7-2 and TRBJ2-3; 9 bases line up with TRBD2. There are 16 residues in the CDR3. The V and J ends lost 5 bases and 2 bases, in that order; junction bases with no gene match: 8. Per germline, CDR1 SGHTA and CDR2 FQGNSA. Here the CDR3 reads CASSSVGTSTTDTQYF. The CDR3 DNA follows: TGTGCCAGCAGCAGCGTTGGGACTAGCACCACAGATACGCAGTATTTT.

This chain joins TRBV24-1 and TRBJ2-3; 8 bases fit TRBD2. The germline CDR1 and CDR2 sequences are KGHDR and SFDVKD. V was pared by 5 bases and J by 5 bases, with 11 bases of the junction left unmatched. CDR3 length: 16 amino acids. This CDR3 is CATSVPTGGAKDTQYF. The DNA for the CDR3 is TGTGCCACCAGTGTCCCAACCGGGGGGGCCAAAGATACGCAGTATTTT.

The chain carries TRBV7-8 and TRBJ1-1; tentative D call: TRBD1 (6 bases). The germline V gene encodes CDR1 SGHVS and CDR2 FQNEAQ. CDR3 length: 15 amino acids. The V gene lost 5 bases and the J gene lost 3 bases, with 16 bases spanning the gap. The CDR3 sequence: CASSLGRGGYTEAFF. As DNA, the CDR3 is TGTGCCAGCAGCCTCGGAAGAGGGGGATACACTGAAGCTTTCTTT.

The chain employs TRBV7-3 and TRBJ1-6, with unresolved D. Trimming cost V 3 bases and J 9 bases, with 9 bases left between them. This CDR3 contains 13 residues. Germline CDR1 reads SGHTA; CDR2 reads FQGTGA. The chain's CDR3 is CASSLLGGSPLHF. CDR3 bases: TGTGCCAGCAGCTTGTTGGGTGGTTCACCCCTCCACTTT.

This chain uses TRBV2 with TRBJ1-4; 8 bases map to TRBD1. The CDR3 loop spans 14 amino acids. The germline CDR1 and CDR2 sequences are SNHLY and FYNNEI. Trimming removed 7 bases from V and 5 bases from J; junction bases left unmatched: 6. CDR3 coding DNA: TGTGCCAGCACCTGGACAGGGACAAATGAAAAACTGTTTTTT. Translation: CASTWTGTNEKLFF.

The J gene is TRBJ2-3, the V gene TRBV7-2; TRBD1 is a possible D gene (5 bases). The V and J ends lost 2 bases and 3 bases respectively, with 9 bases between them. The germline CDR1 and CDR2 sequences are SGHTA and FQGNSA. The length of the CDR3 is 14 residues. CDR3 nucleotide sequence: TGTGCCAGCAGCTTATCAAGGGGTACAGATACGCAGTATTTT. Translated: CASSLSRGTDTQYF.

The gene calls are TRBV24-1 and TRBJ1-3; 7 bases are shared with TRBD1. The CDR3 is 13 residues long. The trim removed 5 bases at V and 7 bases at J, leaving 4 bases unmatched. Germline CDR1 reads KGHDR; CDR2 reads SFDVKD. In DNA form, the CDR3 reads TGTGCCACCAGTGCAGACAGGGTGAACACCATATATTTT. As protein: CATSADRVNTIYF.

The V call is TRBV9, the J call TRBJ1-1; possibly TRBD1 for D (5 bases). V shed 0 bases and J shed 6 bases, with 18 bases lying between them. This CDR3 has 16 amino acids. Germline CDR1 and CDR2: SGDLS and YYNGEE. The CDR3, as DNA: TGTGCCAGCAGCGTAGCGGCAGGGTATCAGATCGCTGAAGCTTTCTTT. Translation: CASSVAAGYQIAEAFF.

V usage is TRBV2 and J usage is TRBJ1-1; D might be TRBD1 (6 bases). The CDR3 contains 13 residues. Germline CDR1 SNHLY, CDR2 FYNNEI. Trimming removed 7 bases at V and 4 bases at J, with 13 bases between. The CDR3: CASKIQGSTEAFF. The CDR3 bases are TGTGCCAGCAAAATACAGGGTAGCACTGAAGCTTTCTTT. Based on the CDR3 plus reference TRBV2 and TRBJ1-1, the full variable domain is EPEVTQTPSHQVTQMGQEVILRCVPISNHLYFYWYRQILGQKVEFLVSFYNNEISEKSEIFDDQFSVERPDGSNFTLKIRSTKLEDSAMYFCASKIQGSTEAFFGQGTRLTVV.

J is TRBJ1-2 and V is TRBV28, with unresolved D. This CDR3 is 15 amino acids long. Germline lookup yields CDR1 MDHEN and CDR2 SYDVKM. Trimming removed 3 bases at V and 6 bases at J, with 17 bases between. Written as DNA, the CDR3 is TGTGCCAGCAGTTTCCCCTCGGGCTTAGACGATGGCTACACCTTC. This encodes CASSFPSGLDDGYTF.

This clone was counted between two and nine times. V and J are TRBV3-1 (or the pseudogene TRBV3-2) and TRBJ2-2; a possible D gene is TRBD2 (5 bases). V was shortened by 3 bases and J by 8 bases, with 13 bases between the two germline ends. The germline V gene has CDR1 LGHDT and CDR2 YNNKEL (reference sequence). This CDR3 is 14 amino acids long. CDR3: CASSHLSGVGELFF. CDR3 DNA: TGTGCCAGCAGCCATCTGAGCGGAGTTGGGGAGCTGTTTTTT.

This clone was detected a few times. This chain links TRBV10-1 with TRBJ2-1; D perhaps matches TRBD1 (6 bases). Between the trimmed V and J ends, which lost 10 bases and 0 bases, there was a span of 13 bases. This CDR3 comprises 14 residues. Germline V CDR1 and CDR2: WNHNN, SYGVQD (reference sequence). CDR3 coding DNA: TGCGCCACCGGGACACCTAGCTCCTACAATGAGCAGTTCTTC. It codes for CATGTPSSYNEQFF.

By share of the sample, this clone is medium-sized (0.01 to 0.1%). This sequence joins TRBV5-8 and TRBJ1-5, with D possibly matching TRBD1 (6 bases). The CDR3 sequence is 15 residues long. Trimming removed 4 bases from V and 3 bases from J, with 14 bases in between. Germline CDR1 SGHTS, CDR2 YDEGEE. Here the CDR3 DNA reads TGTGCCAGCAGCCTCGGACAGAAAATCAATCAGCCCCAGCATTTT. It encodes CASSLGQKINQPQHF.

The CDR3 coding sequence is TGTGCCAGCAGCAGGGACGGAGGACCCTATGGCTACACCTTC. Translating it yields CASSRDGGPYGYTF. V usage is TRBV6-5 and J usage is TRBJ1-2, with D possibly being TRBD1 (5 bases). Trimming removed 6 bases from V and 4 bases from J, with 15 bases in between. Germline CDR1 reads MNHEY; CDR2 reads SVGAGI. This CDR3 contains 14 residues.

The V call is TRBV27, the J call TRBJ2-1; possibly TRBD1 for D (6 bases). Looked up from germline, CDR1 is MNHEY and CDR2 is SMNVEV (reference sequence). There are 16 residues in the CDR3. The ends were cut back, 5 bases at V and 4 bases at J, with 18 bases in the middle. The DNA of the CDR3 is TGTGCCAGCAGTCTACAGGGATTGGGGCTATACAATGAGCAGTTCTTC. It codes for CASSLQGLGLYNEQFF.

The chain has TRBV18 and TRBJ1-1; no clear D. Trimming stripped 6 bases from V and 4 bases from J, with 18 bases between. CDR3 size: 15 residues. CDR1 KGHSH and CDR2 LQKENI come from the germline V gene. This CDR3 reads CASSLGMIGSTEAFF. CDR3 DNA: TGTGCCAGCTCGCTCGGAATGATCGGGAGCACTGAAGCTTTCTTT.

The chain is built from TRBV2 and TRBJ2-5; the match to TRBD2 covers 12 bases. Looked up from germline, CDR1 is SNHLY and CDR2 is FYNNEI. J lost 6 bases, V lost 4 bases, and 3 bases had no gene match. This CDR3 is 14 amino acids long. As DNA, the CDR3 is TGTGCCAGCAGTGGGACTAGCGGGGCCCAGACCCAGTACTTC. Protein: CASSGTSGAQTQYF. The variable domain in full, with the rest retrieved from reference TRBV2 and TRBJ2-5, is EPEVTQTPSHQVTQMGQEVILRCVPISNHLYFYWYRQILGQKVEFLVSFYNNEISEKSEIFDDQFSVERPDGSNFTLKIRSTKLEDSAMYFCASSGTSGAQTQYFGPGTRLLVL.

The chain has TRBV19 and TRBJ2-6, with D perhaps matching TRBD1 (5 bases). V was cut by 4 bases and J by 2 bases, with 9 bases left in between. The germline CDR1 and CDR2 sequences are LNHDA and SQIVND (reference sequence). The CDR3 runs to 15 residues. Written as DNA, the CDR3 is TGTGCCAGTAGTACCAGGGTGGCTGGGGCCAACGTCCTGACTTTC. Encoded protein: CASSTRVAGANVLTF. The full variable domain, rest sourced from reference TRBV19 and TRBJ2-6, is DGGITQSPKYLFRKEGQNVTLSCEQNLNHDAMYWYRQDPGQGLRLIYYSQIVNDFQKGDIAEGYSVSREKKESFPLTVTSAQKNPTAFYLCASSTRVAGANVLTFGAGSRLTVL.

The J gene is TRBJ1-2, the V gene TRBV7-9; D remains ambiguous. From germline, CDR1 is SEHNR and CDR2 FQNEAQ (reference sequence). The CDR3 runs to 14 residues. Trimming stripped 2 bases from V and 6 bases from J, with 13 bases between. The CDR3 DNA follows: TGTGCCAGCAGCTTATTAGAGGGTTCGGATGGCTACACCTTC. It specifies CASSLLEGSDGYTF.

V is TRBV6-2 or TRBV6-3 and J is TRBJ2-7; 11 bases fit TRBD1. CDR3 size: 14 residues. Germline V gene sequence: CDR1 MNHEY, CDR2 SVGEGT. With V trimmed by 5 bases and J by 4 bases, 4 bases remained unmatched. This chain's CDR3 is CASSRTGGLYEQYV. The CDR3 coding sequence is TGTGCCAGCAGTAGGACAGGGGGCCTTTACGAGCAGTACGTC.

This clone turned up a few times. The chain has TRBV4-1 and TRBJ1-5; D remains unclear. This CDR3 contains 14 residues. The germline CDR1 and CDR2 sequences are MGHRA and YSYEKL. The germline V and J ends were trimmed by 3 bases and 5 bases, with 11 bases remaining between them. The CDR3 DNA is TGCGCCAGCAGCCAGATAGGCAACGATCAGCCCCAGCATTTT. It is translated as CASSQIGNDQPQHF.

The rearrangement links TRBV15 to TRBJ1-5; 12 bases match TRBD1. The ends lost 5 bases at V and 5 bases at J; junction bases unmatched: 16. The CDR3 runs 19 residues. Germline-derived CDR1 and CDR2 are LNHNV and YYDKDF (reference sequence). The CDR3 is CATSGVGTGGAIIYQPQHF. As DNA, the CDR3 is TGTGCCACCAGCGGAGTGGGGACAGGGGGCGCGATAATATATCAGCCCCAGCATTTT. Filled out from reference TRBV15 and TRBJ1-5, the complete variable domain reads DAMVIQNPRYQVTQFGKPVTLSCSQTLNHNVMYWYQQKSSQAPKLLFHYYDKDFNNEADTPDNFQSRRPNTSFCFLDIRSPGLGDTAMYLCATSGVGTGGAIIYQPQHFGDGTRLSIL.

The chain recombines TRBV18 with TRBJ2-3; possible D gene TRBD2, 5 bases. CDR1 and CDR2 from the germline V gene are KGHSH and LQKENI. CDR3 length equals 13 residues. V gave up 3 bases and J gave up 5 bases, with 9 bases separating them. For the CDR3, the DNA is TGTGCCAGCTCACCCGGTCGGGGAGATACGCAGTATTTT. This gives the protein CASSPGRGDTQYF.

The table lists this clone with a count of one. The chain combines TRBV15 with TRBJ1-2; D is unresolved. The CDR3 spans 14 residues. Trimming took 0 bases from V and 7 from J, leaving 12 bases between them. Germline V gene lookup returns CDR1 LNHNV and CDR2 YYDKDF (reference sequence). The chain's CDR3 is CATSRDITAIGYTF. The CDR3 coding sequence is TGTGCCACCAGCAGAGATATAACCGCTATTGGCTACACCTTC.

V usage is TRBV27 and J usage is TRBJ1-2, with TRBD1 as a possible D gene (5 bases). V was shortened by 7 bases and J by 7 bases, with 25 bases between the two germline ends. Germline assignment: CDR1 MNHEY and CDR2 SMNVEV (reference sequence). CDR3 size: 16 residues. In DNA form, the CDR3 reads TGTGCCAGCACCATAAGCTGGGACTCATTGATTCGTGGCTACACCTTC. Amino acids: CASTISWDSLIRGYTF.

This chain connects TRBV19 to TRBJ2-6; 7 bases line up with TRBD1. CDR1 and CDR2 from the germline V gene are LNHDA and SQIVND (reference sequence). The CDR3 length is 18 residues. V gave up 3 bases and J gave up 2 bases; unmatched junction bases: 10. CDR3 DNA sequence: TGTGCCAGTAGTATGACAGGGTTTTTAGGCGCTGGGGCCAACGTCCTGACTTTC. Translating gives CASSMTGFLGAGANVLTF.